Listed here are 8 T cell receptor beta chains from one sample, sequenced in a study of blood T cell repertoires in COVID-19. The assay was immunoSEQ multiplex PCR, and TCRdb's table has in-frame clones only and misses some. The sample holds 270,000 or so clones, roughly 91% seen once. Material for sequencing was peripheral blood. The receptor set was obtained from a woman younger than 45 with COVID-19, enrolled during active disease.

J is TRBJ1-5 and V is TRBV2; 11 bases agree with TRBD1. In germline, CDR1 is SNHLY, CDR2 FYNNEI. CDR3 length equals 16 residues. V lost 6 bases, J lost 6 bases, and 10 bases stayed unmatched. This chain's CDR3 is CASRKWTGGVGQPQHF. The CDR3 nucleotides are TGTGCCAGCAGAAAATGGACAGGGGGCGTTGGTCAGCCCCAGCATTTT.

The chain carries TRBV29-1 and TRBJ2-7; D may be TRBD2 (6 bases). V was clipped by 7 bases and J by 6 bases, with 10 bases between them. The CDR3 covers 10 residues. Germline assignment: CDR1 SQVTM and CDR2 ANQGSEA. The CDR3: CSALGGEQYF. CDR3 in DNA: TGCAGCGCCCTGGGGGGCGAGCAGTACTTC.

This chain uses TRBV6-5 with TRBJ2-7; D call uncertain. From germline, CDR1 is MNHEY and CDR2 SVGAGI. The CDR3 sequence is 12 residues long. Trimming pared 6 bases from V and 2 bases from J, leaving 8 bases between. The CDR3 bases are TGTGCCAGCAGCTCCGACACCTACGAGCAGTACTTC. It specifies CASSSDTYEQYF.

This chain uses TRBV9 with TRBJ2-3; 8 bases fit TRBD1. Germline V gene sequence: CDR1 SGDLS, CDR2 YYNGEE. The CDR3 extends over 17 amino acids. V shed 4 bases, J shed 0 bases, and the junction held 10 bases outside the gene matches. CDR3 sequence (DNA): TGTGCCAGCAGCCCCCCGGGACAGGTTCTTAGCACAGATACGCAGTATTTT. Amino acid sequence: CASSPPGQVLSTDTQYF.

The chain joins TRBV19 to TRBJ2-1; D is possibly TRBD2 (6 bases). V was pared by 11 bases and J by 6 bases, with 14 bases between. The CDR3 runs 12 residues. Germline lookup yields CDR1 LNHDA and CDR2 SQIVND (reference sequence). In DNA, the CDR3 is TGTGCCGCGGGGCCAGGCGCCAATGAGCAGTTCTTC. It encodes CAAGPGANEQFF.

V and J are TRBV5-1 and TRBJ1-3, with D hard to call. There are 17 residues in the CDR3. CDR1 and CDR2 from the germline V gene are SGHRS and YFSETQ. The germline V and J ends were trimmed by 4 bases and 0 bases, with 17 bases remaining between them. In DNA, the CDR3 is TGCGCCAGCAGCCCGCGACCCCGCGGGAGCTCTGGAAACACCATATATTTT. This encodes CASSPRPRGSSGNTIYF.

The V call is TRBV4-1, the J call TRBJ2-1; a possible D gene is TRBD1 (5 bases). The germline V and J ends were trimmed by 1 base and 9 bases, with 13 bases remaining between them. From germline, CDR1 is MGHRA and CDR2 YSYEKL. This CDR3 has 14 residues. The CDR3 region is CASSQVGAYTEQFF. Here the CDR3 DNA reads TGCGCCAGCAGCCAAGTTGGGGCGTATACTGAGCAGTTCTTC.

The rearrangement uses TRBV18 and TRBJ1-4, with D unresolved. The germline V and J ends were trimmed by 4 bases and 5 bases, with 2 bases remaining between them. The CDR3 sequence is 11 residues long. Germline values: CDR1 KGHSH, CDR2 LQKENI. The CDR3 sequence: CASSLNEKLFF. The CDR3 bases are TGTGCCAGCTCACTAAATGAAAAACTGTTTTTT.